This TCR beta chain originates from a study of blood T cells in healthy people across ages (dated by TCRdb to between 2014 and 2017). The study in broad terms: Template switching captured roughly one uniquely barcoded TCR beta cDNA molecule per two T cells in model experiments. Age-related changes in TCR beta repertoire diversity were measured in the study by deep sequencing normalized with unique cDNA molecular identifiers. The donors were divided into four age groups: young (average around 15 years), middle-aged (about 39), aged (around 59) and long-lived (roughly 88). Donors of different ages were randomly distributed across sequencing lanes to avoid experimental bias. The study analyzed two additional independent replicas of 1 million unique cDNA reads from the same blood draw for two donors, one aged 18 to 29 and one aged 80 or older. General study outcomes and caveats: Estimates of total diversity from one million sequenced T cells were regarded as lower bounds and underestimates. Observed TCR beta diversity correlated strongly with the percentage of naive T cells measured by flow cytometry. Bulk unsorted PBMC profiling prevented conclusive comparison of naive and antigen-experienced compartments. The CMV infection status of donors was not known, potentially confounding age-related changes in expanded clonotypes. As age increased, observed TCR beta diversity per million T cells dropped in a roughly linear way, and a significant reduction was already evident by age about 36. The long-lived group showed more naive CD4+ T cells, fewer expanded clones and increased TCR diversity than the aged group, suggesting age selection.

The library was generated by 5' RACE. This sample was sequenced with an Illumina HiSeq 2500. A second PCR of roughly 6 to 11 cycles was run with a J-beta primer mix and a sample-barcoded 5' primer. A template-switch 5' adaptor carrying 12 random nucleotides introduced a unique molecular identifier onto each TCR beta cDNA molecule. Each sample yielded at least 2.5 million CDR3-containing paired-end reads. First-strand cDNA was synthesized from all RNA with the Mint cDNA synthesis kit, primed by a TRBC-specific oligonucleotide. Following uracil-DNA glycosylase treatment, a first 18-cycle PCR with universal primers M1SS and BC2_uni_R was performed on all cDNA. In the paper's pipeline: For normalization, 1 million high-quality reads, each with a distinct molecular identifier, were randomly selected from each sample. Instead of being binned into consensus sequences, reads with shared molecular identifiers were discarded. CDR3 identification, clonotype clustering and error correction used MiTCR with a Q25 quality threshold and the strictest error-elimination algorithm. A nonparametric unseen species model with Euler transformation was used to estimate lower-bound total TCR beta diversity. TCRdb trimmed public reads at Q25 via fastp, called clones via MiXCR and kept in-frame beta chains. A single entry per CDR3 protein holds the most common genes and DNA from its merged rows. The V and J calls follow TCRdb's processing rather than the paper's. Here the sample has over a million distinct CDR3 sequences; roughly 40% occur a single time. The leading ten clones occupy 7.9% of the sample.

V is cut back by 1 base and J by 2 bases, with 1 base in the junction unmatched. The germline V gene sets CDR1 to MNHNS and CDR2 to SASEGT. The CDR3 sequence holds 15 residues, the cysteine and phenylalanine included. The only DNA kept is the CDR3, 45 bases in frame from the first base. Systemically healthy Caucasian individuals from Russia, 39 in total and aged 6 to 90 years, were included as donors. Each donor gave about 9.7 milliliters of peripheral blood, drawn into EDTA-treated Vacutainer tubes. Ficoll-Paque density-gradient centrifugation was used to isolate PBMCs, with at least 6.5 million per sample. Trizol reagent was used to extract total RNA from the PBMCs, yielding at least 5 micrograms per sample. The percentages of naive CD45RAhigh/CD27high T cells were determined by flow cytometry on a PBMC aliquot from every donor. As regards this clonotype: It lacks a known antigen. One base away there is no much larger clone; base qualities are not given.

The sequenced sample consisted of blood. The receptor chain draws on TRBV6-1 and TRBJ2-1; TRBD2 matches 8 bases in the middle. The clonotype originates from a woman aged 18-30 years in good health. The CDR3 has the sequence CASSEVLAAYNEQFF. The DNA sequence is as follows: TGTGCCAGCAGTGAAGTACTAGCGGCCTACAATGAGCAGTTCTTC.